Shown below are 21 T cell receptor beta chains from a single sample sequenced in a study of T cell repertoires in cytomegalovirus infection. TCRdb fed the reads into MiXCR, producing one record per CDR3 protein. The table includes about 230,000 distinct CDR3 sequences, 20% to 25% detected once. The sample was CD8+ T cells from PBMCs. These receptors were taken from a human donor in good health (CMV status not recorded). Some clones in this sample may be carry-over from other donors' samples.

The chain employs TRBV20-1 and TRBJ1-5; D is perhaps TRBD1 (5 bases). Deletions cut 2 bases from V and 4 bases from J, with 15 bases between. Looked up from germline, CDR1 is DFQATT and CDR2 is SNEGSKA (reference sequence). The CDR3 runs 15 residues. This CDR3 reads CSARTPGTPNQPQHF. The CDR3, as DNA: TGCAGTGCTAGAACCCCCGGGACTCCAAATCAGCCCCAGCATTTT.

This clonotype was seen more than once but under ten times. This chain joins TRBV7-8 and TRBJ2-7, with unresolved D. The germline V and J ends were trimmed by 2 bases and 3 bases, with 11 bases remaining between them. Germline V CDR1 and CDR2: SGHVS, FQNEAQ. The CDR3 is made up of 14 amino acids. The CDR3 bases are TGTGCCAGCAGCTTAATGCCCGGGTTCTACGAGCAGTACTTC. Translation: CASSLMPGFYEQYF.

Here the CDR3 reads CASTYRGAGADTQYF. In DNA, the CDR3 is TGTGCCAGCACATACCGGGGAGCGGGTGCAGATACGCAGTATTTT. This chain links TRBV7-2 with TRBJ2-3; a possible D gene is TRBD2 (6 bases). The CDR3 length is 15 residues. Germline V gene sequence: CDR1 SGHTA, CDR2 FQGNSA. The V gene lost 7 bases and the J gene lost 4 bases, with 18 bases spanning the gap.

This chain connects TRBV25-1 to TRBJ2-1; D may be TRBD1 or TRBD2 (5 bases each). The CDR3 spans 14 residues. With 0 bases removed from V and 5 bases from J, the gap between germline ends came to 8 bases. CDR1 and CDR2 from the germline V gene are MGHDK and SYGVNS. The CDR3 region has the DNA TGTGCCAGCAGTGAATATATGGGGGACAATGAGCAGTTCTTC. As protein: CASSEYMGDNEQFF.

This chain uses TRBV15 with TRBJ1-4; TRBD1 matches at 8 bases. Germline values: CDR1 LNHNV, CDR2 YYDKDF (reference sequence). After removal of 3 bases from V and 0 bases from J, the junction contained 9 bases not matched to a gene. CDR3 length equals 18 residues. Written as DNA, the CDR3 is TGTGCCACCAGCAGGCCCCCGGGACAGGACACAACTAATGAAAAACTGTTTTTT. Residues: CATSRPPGQDTTNEKLFF.

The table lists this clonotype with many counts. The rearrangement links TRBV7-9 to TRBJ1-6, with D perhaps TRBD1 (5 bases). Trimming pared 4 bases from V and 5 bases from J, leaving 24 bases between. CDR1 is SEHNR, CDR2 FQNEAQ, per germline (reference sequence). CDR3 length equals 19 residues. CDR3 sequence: CASSSPPIQDRRNNSPLHF. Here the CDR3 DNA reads TGTGCCAGCAGCTCCCCCCCCATACAGGACCGGCGAAATAATTCACCCCTCCACTTT. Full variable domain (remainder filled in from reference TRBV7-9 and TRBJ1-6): DTGVSQNPRHKITKRGQNVTFRCDPISEHNRLYWYRQTLGQGPEFLTYFQNEAQLEKSRLLSDRFSAERPKGSFSTLEIQRTEQGDSAMYLCASSSPPIQDRRNNSPLHFGNGTRLTVT.

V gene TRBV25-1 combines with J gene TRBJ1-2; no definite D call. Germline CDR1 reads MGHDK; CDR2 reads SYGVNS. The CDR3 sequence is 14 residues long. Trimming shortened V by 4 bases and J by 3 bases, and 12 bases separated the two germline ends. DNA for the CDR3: TGTGCCAGCAGTGCCTACCTTAGCGACTATGGCTACACCTTC. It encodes CASSAYLSDYGYTF.

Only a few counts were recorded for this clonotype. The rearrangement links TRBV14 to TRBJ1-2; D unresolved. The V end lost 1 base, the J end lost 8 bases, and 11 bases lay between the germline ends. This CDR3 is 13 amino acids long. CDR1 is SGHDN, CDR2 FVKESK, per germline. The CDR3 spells CASSQAWDRGYTF. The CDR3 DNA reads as TGTGCCAGCAGCCAAGCGTGGGATCGCGGCTACACCTTC.

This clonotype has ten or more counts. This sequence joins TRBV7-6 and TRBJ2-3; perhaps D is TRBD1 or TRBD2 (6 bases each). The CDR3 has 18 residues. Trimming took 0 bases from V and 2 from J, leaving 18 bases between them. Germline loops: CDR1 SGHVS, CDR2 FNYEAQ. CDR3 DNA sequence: TGTGCCAGCAGCTTAGCAGGAGGGGGGACTTCAGTCACAGATACGCAGTATTTT. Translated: CASSLAGGGTSVTDTQYF.

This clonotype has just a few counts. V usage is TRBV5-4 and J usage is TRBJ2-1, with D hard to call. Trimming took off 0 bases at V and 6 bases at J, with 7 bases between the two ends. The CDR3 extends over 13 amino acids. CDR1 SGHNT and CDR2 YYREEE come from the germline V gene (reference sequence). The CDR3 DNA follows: TGTGCCAGCAGCTTGGAAACCCTCAATGAGCAGTTCTTC. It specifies CASSLETLNEQFF.

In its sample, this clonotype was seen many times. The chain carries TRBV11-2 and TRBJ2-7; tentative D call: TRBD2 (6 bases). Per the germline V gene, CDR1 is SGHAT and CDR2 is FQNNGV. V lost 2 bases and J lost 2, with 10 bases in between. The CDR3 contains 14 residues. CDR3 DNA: TGTGCCAGCAGCTTACTGCGGGGTACCTACGAGCAGTACTTC. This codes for CASSLLRGTYEQYF.

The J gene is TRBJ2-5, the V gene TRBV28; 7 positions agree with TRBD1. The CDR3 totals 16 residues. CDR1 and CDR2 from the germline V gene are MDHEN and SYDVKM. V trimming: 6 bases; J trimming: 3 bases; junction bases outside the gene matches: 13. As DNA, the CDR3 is TGTGCCAGCAGCTTCTCCGCCCGACAGGGAGAAGAGACCCAGTACTTC. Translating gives CASSFSARQGEETQYF.

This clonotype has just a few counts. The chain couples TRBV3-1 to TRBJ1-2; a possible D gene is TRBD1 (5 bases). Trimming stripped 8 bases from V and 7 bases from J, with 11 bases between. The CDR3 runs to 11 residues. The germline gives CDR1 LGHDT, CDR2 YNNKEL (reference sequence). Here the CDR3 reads CASYGAVGYTF. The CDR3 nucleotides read TGTGCCAGCTATGGGGCCGTTGGCTACACCTTC.

The CDR3 here is CASSEGTIGGYGYTF. The CDR3 DNA reads as TGTGCCAGCAGTGAAGGGACGATCGGAGGATATGGCTACACCTTC. The chain carries TRBV2 and TRBJ1-2; D is uncertain. Trimming removed 1 base at V and 5 bases at J, with 14 bases between. This CDR3 spans 15 amino acids. In germline, CDR1 is SNHLY, CDR2 FYNNEI.

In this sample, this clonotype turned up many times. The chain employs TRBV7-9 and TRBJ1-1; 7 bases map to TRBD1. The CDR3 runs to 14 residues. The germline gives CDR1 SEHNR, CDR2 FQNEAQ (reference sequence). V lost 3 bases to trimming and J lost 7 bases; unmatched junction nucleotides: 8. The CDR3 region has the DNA TGTGCCAGCAGCTTCCAGGGGGGCAGCGATGAAGCTTTCTTT. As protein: CASSFQGGSDEAFF.

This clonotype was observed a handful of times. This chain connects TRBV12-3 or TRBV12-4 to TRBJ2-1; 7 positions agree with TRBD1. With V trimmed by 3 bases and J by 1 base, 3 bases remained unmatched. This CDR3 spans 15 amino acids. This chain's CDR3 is CASSFWDSSYNEQFF. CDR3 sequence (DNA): TGTGCCAGCAGTTTCTGGGACAGTTCCTACAATGAGCAGTTCTTC.

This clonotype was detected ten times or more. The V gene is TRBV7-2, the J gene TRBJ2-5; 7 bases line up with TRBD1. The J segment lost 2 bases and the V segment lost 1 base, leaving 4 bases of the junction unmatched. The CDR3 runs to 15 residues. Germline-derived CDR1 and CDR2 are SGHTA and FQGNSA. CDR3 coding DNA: TGTGCCAGCAGCTTAGGCCCGGGACAGCAAGAGACCCAGTACTTC. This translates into CASSLGPGQQETQYF.

CDR3 residues: CASSLPQGARGNTIYF. CDR3 coding DNA: TGTGCCAGCAGCTTGCCCCAGGGGGCGAGGGGAAACACCATATATTTT. The chain is built from TRBV2 and TRBJ1-3; 8 nucleotides line up with TRBD1. Germline lookup yields CDR1 SNHLY and CDR2 FYNNEI. Unmatched junction bases numbered 11, after V lost 6 bases and J lost 4 bases. The CDR3 is 16 residues long.

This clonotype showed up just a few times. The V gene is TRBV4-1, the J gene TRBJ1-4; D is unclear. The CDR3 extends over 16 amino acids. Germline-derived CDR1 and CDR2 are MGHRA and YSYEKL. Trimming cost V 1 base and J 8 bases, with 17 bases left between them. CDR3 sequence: CASSQVLGRVGEKLFF. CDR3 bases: TGCGCCAGCAGCCAAGTTCTGGGTAGGGTTGGAGAAAAACTGTTTTTT.

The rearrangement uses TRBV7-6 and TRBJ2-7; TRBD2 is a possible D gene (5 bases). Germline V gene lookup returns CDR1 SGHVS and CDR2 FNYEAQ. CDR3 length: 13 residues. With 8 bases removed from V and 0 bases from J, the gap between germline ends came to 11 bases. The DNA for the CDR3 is TGTGCCAGCGTCGGGGATTTCTCCTACGAGCAGTACTTC. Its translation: CASVGDFSYEQYF.

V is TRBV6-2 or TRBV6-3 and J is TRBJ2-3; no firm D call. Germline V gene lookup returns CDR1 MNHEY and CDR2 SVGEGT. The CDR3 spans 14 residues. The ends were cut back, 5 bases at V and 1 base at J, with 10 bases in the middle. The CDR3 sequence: CASSKGRGTDTQYF. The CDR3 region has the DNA TGTGCCAGCAGTAAAGGACGGGGCACAGATACGCAGTATTTT.